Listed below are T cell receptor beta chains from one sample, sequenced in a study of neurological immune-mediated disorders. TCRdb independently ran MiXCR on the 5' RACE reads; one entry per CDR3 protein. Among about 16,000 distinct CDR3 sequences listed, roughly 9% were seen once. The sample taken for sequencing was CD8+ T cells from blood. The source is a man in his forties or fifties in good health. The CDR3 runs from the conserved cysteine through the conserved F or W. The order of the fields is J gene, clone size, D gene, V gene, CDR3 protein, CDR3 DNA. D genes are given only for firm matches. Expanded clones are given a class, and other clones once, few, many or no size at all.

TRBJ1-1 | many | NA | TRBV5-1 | CASSLGGGHTEAFF | TGCGCCAGCAGCTTGGGAGGGGGGCACACTGAAGCTTTCTTT
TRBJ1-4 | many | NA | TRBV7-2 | CASSLDGLNEKLFF | TGTGCCAGCAGCTTGGACGGACTTAATGAAAAACTGTTTTTT
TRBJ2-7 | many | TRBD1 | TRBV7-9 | CASRSGQGNSYEQYF | TGTGCCAGCAGGTCTGGACAGGGAAACTCCTACGAGCAGTACTTC
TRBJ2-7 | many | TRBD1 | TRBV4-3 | CASSQGTGGGYEQYF | TGCGCCAGCAGCCAGGGGACAGGGGGAGGGTACGAGCAGTACTTC
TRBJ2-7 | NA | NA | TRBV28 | CASSFGFSGSYEQYF | TGTGCCAGCAGTTTCGGCTTTAGCGGATCCTACGAGCAGTACTTC
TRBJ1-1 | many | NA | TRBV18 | CASSPTGYYSEAFF | TGTGCCAGCTCACCCACAGGGTATTATTCTGAAGCTTTCTTT
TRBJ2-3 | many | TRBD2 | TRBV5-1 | CASSGGLEGNTDTQYF | TGCGCCAGCAGCGGGGGACTAGAGGGGAACACAGATACGCAGTATTTT
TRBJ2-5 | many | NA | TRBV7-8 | CASSLRIGRSLETQYF | TGTGCCAGCAGCTTACGGATCGGGCGGTCATTAGAGACCCAGTACTTC
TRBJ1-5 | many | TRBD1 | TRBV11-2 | CASSLGGTGPFNQPQHF | TGTGCCAGCAGCTTAGGCGGGACAGGACCATTCAATCAGCCCCAGCATTTT
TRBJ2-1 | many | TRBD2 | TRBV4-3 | CASSKASGWDEQFF | TGCGCCAGCAGCAAAGCTAGCGGGTGGGATGAGCAGTTCTTC
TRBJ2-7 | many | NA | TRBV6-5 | CASSYSLGNEQYF | TGTGCCAGCAGTTACTCGTTGGGTAACGAGCAGTACTTC
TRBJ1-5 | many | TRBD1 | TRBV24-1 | CATSDGDSYQPQHF | TGTGCCACCAGTGATGGGGACAGTTATCAGCCCCAGCATTTT
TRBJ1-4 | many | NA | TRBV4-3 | CASSQDTGGRVEKLFF | TGCGCCAGCAGCCAAGATACGGGAGGAAGGGTTGAAAAACTGTTTTTT
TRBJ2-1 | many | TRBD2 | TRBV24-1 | CATSDDGTSGTYNEQFF | TGTGCCACCAGTGACGACGGGACTAGCGGGACCTACAATGAGCAGTTCTTC
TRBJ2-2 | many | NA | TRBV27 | CASSYLQGLGTGELFF | TGTGCCAGCAGTTACCTACAGGGATTGGGGACCGGGGAGCTGTTTTTT
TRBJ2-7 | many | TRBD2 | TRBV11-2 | CASSLGEGPLGYEQYF | TGTGCCAGCAGCTTAGGGGAGGGACCACTCGGGTACGAGCAGTACTTC
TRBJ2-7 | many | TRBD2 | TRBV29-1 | CSVELTSGSYEQYF | TGCAGCGTTGAATTGACTAGCGGGAGTTACGAGCAGTACTTC
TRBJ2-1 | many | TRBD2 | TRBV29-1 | CSVTSGPGTSGRFYNEQFF | TGCAGCGTTACTAGTGGTCCCGGGACTAGCGGGAGATTCTACAATGAGCAGTTCTTC
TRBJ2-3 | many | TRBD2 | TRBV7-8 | CASSLAMESRGLEESRMGPRQYF | TGTGCCAGCAGCTTAGCAATGGAAAGTAGGGGACTAGAGGAGTCCCGGATGGGCCCAAGACAGTATTTT
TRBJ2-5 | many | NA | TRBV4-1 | CASSQESRESGAETQYF | TGCGCCAGCAGCCAAGAATCGCGGGAATCCGGAGCGGAGACCCAGTACTTC
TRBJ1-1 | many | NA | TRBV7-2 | CASIWGIGTLNTEAFF | TGTGCCAGCATCTGGGGCATAGGGACCCTGAACACTGAAGCTTTCTTT
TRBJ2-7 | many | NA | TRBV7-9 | CASSPSEGTATNEQYF | TGTGCCAGCAGCCCATCCGAGGGGACGGCCACCAACGAGCAGTACTTC
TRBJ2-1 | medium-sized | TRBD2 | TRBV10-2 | CASRSGVSSYNEQFF | TGCGCCAGCAGGAGCGGGGTTAGCTCCTACAATGAGCAGTTCTTC
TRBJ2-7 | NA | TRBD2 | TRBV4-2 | CASSLDLAGNSYEQYF | TGTGCCAGCAGCTTAGATCTAGCGGGGAACTCCTACGAGCAGTACTTC
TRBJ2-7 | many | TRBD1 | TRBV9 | CASSGRDRFYEQYF | TGTGCCAGCAGCGGCCGGGACAGATTCTACGAGCAGTACTTC
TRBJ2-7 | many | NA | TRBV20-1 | CSASPSFTYEQYF | TGCAGTGCTAGTCCTAGCTTTACCTACGAGCAGTACTTC
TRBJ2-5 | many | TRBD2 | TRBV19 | CASTPSGGVGETQYF | TGTGCCAGTACCCCCTCGGGGGGAGTTGGGGAGACCCAGTACTTC
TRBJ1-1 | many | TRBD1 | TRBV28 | CASSMDRVDTEAFF | TGTGCCAGCAGTATGGACAGGGTGGACACTGAAGCTTTCTTT
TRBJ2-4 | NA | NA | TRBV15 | CATSREETGSF | TGTGCCACCAGCAGAGAGGAAACAGGGTCCTTC
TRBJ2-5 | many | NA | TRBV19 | CASSIGPGAIETQYF | TGTGCCAGTAGTATCGGACCCGGGGCCATCGAGACCCAGTACTTC
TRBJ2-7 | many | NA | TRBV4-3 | CASSQDSFNEQYF | TGCGCCAGCAGCCAAGATAGTTTCAACGAGCAGTACTTC
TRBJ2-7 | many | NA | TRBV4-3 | CASSQDTIFYEQYF | TGCGCCAGCAGCCAAGATACAATTTTCTACGAGCAGTACTTC
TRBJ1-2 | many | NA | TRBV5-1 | CASSLGTAANYGYTF | TGCGCCAGCAGCTTGGGGACGGCCGCTAACTATGGCTACACCTTC